The 10 T cell receptor beta chains listed next were all sequenced from one sample in a study of blood T cell repertoires in COVID-19. The protocol was immunoSEQ multiplex PCR, while the TCRdb copy is restricted to in-frame clones and leaves out a portion. This sample has 85,000 to 130,000 clones, with roughly 85% found just once. Sequencing was done on a sample of PBMCs or T cells enriched from blood (not recorded which). All receptors come from a woman between 50 and 59 years old who had recovered from COVID-19.

The chain couples TRBV2 to TRBJ1-3, with D possibly being TRBD1 (5 bases). The V end lost 8 bases, the J end lost 0 bases, and 11 bases lay between the germline ends. CDR3 size: 14 residues. The germline V gene has CDR1 SNHLY and CDR2 FYNNEI. The CDR3 loop reads CASGGLNSGNTIYF. CDR3 in DNA: TGTGCCAGCGGGGGACTCAACTCTGGAAACACCATATATTTT.

V and J are TRBV19 and TRBJ2-6, with a weak D call TRBD1 (5 bases). V shed 2 bases and J shed 2 bases, with 7 bases lying between them. Per germline, CDR1 LNHDA and CDR2 SQIVND (reference sequence). The CDR3 extends over 15 amino acids. CDR3 in amino acids: CASSIWGPGANVLTF. The DNA of the CDR3 is TGTGCCAGTAGTATATGGGGCCCTGGGGCCAACGTCCTGACTTTC.

The CDR3 DNA follows: TGTGCCAGCAGCCTAACGGCGGGGAACACTGAAGCTTTCTTT. As protein: CASSLTAGNTEAFF. V usage is TRBV14 and J usage is TRBJ1-1; no reliable D call. Germline CDR1 and CDR2: SGHDN and FVKESK. The V and J ends lost 4 bases and 1 base respectively, with 10 bases between them. This CDR3 is 14 amino acids long.

The chain carries TRBV13 and TRBJ2-1, with 8 bases identical to TRBD1. Germline assignment: CDR1 PRHDT and CDR2 FYEKMQ (reference sequence). This CDR3 has 17 residues. The junction had 5 bases not matched to a gene; V was cut back by 1 base and J by 0 bases. In DNA, the CDR3 is TGTGCCAGCAGCTTAGACAGGGGGGTAGGCTCCTACAATGAGCAGTTCTTC. This codes for CASSLDRGVGSYNEQFF.

The rearrangement links TRBV3-1 (or the pseudogene TRBV3-2) to TRBJ1-5; D is undetermined. The CDR3 loop spans 14 amino acids. Germline CDR1 LGHDT, CDR2 YNNKEL (reference sequence). Trimming shortened V by 4 bases and J by 4 bases, and 11 bases separated the two germline ends. The CDR3 protein is CASSRGGSNQPQHF. As DNA, the CDR3 is TGTGCCAGCAGCCGCGGAGGGAGTAATCAGCCCCAGCATTTT.

The chain employs TRBV9 and TRBJ2-3, with 14 bases lining up with TRBD2. This CDR3 contains 16 residues. Germline values: CDR1 SGDLS, CDR2 YYNGEE. With 4 bases clipped from V and 5 bases from J, the junction kept 6 bases outside the gene matches. This chain's CDR3 is CASSPRTSGGIDTQYF. As DNA, the CDR3 is TGTGCCAGCAGCCCCCGGACTAGCGGGGGGATAGATACGCAGTATTTT.

This clone was seen once. V usage is TRBV28 and J usage is TRBJ1-1; D might be TRBD1 (6 bases). V dropped 6 bases and J dropped 3 bases, with 17 bases sitting between them. Germline assignment: CDR1 MDHEN and CDR2 SYDVKM. This CDR3 region has 15 residues. The CDR3 loop reads CASSPTGMGDTEAFF. CDR3 in DNA: TGTGCCAGCAGCCCTACAGGGATGGGGGACACTGAAGCTTTCTTT.

The chain joins TRBV5-1 to TRBJ2-7; the D is unclear. CDR1 and CDR2 (germline): SGHRS, YFSETQ. This CDR3 has 13 residues. Trimming pared 1 base from V and 3 bases from J, leaving 8 bases between. CDR3 nucleotide sequence: TGCGCCAGCAGCTTGACCCCGCGCTACGAGCAGTACTTC. Amino acids: CASSLTPRYEQYF.

CDR3 sequence (DNA): TGTGCCAGCTCACCACTGGGCAAAACCGTTGACTACACCTTC. Its translation is CASSPLGKTVDYTF. The rearrangement uses TRBV18 and TRBJ1-2; D is ambiguous. This CDR3 contains 14 residues. V lost 1 base and J 10 bases, leaving 16 bases between the germline ends. Germline CDR1 KGHSH, CDR2 LQKENI.

Written as DNA, the CDR3 is TGTGCCAGTAGTAAAGGAGTGGGGCTCGACTATGGCTACACCTTC. Protein product: CASSKGVGLDYGYTF. The genes are TRBV19 and TRBJ1-2, with a weak D call TRBD1 (5 bases). Trimming cost V 4 bases and J 3 bases, with 15 bases left between them. Germline V lookup: CDR1 LNHDA, CDR2 SQIVND (reference sequence). CDR3 length: 15 residues.